Listed here are 6 T cell receptor beta chains from one sample, sequenced in a study of blood T cell repertoires in COVID-19. Repertoires were generated with immunoSEQ multiplex PCR, while TCRdb's copy carries only in-frame clones and drops some. The repertoire includes 50,000 to 80,000 clones, 84% of them detected once, and 5.5% to 6% sits in the top ten. Sequenced material: peripheral blood. These receptors were obtained from a woman aged 60-75 years with acute or convalescent COVID-19.

This rearrangement joins TRBV5-5 to TRBJ1-2; 9 nucleotides agree with TRBD1. The CDR3 has 14 residues. Losses at the gene ends were 6 bases for V and 2 bases for J; bases not matched to a gene: 5. Germline assignment: CDR1 SGHKS and CDR2 YYEKEE (reference sequence). CDR3 coding DNA: TGTGCCAGCATCCTGACAGGGGGAAACTATGGCTACACCTTC. Encoded protein: CASILTGGNYGYTF.

The chain joins TRBV5-1 to TRBJ2-1, with 10 positions matching TRBD1. J was trimmed by 1 base and V by 1 base; bases with no gene match: 5. This CDR3 is built from 17 residues. Germline V gene sequence: CDR1 SGHRS, CDR2 YFSETQ. CDR3 nucleotide sequence: TGCGCCAGCAGCTTGACGACAGGGGGCCTATCCTACAATGAGCAGTTCTTC. Translated: CASSLTTGGLSYNEQFF.

With regard to this clone: One base separates it from a far larger clone, so it is likely a read error. The chain has TRBV19 and TRBJ1-1; D is possibly TRBD1 (5 bases). The CDR3 has 14 amino acids. Germline V CDR1 and CDR2: LNHDA, SQIVND (reference sequence). V was trimmed by 8 bases and J by 3 bases, leaving 16 bases between them. The CDR3 region is CASCPGAQDTEAFF. CDR3 bases: TGTGCCAGTTGTCCTGGGGCCCAGGACACTGAAGCTTTCTTT.

The V and J genes are TRBV5-1 and TRBJ1-1; D is unresolved. CDR3 length: 14 amino acids. Trimming left V 7 bases short and J 1 base short, with 14 bases between. Germline loops: CDR1 SGHRS, CDR2 YFSETQ. In nucleotides, the CDR3 is TGCGCCAGCGGTTCCGGTGGAGGGAACACTGAAGCTTTCTTT. It is translated as CASGSGGGNTEAFF.

This clone was seen a single time. The chain uses TRBV10-3 and TRBJ2-3; D gene unclear. V dropped 3 bases and J dropped 0 bases, with 7 bases sitting between them. This CDR3 is built from 14 residues. Germline CDR1 reads ENHRY; CDR2 reads SYGVKD. Written as DNA, the CDR3 is TGTGCCATCAGTGATGACGGGAGCACAGATACGCAGTATTTT. Translated: CAISDDGSTDTQYF.

This sequence joins TRBV28 and TRBJ1-4, with D possibly TRBD1 on 5 matching bases. CDR3 length: 12 residues. CDR1 and CDR2 from the germline V gene are MDHEN and SYDVKM. Trimming left V 8 bases short and J 7 bases short, with 11 bases between. The CDR3 DNA follows: TGTGCCAGCGGGCAGGGTTCTGAAAAACTGTTTTTT. Amino acid sequence: CASGQGSEKLFF. Looking up the rest from reference TRBV28 and TRBJ1-4 gives the full variable domain: DVKVTQSSRYLVKRTGEKVFLECVQDMDHENMFWYRQDPGLGLRLIYFSYDVKMKEKGDIPEGYSVSREKKERFSLILESASTNQTSMYLCASGQGSEKLFFGSGTQLSVL.